This TCR beta chain was observed in a study of control samples from healthy donors and cancer patients. Some clones are missing from TCRdb's copy, which holds only in-frame ones; the method was immunoSEQ multiplex PCR. The repertoire holds approximately 50,000 clones, with 90% to 95% as singletons. The CDR3 is 15 residues long. The V gene end was trimmed by 4 bases and the J gene end by 5 bases; junction bases not matched to a gene: 7. Germline CDR1 MRHNA, CDR2 SNTAGT. The sample consisted of blood. The rearrangement links TRBV6-4 to TRBJ2-3, with 9 bases that match TRBD2. This receptor was identified in a man younger than 40 in good health. CDR3 sequence: CASSAVAGAGDTQYF. The CDR3 DNA follows: TGTGCCAGCAGTGCGGTAGCGGGAGCGGGAGATACGCAGTATTTT.